This T cell receptor (beta chain) appears in the sequencing data of a study of T cell responses to AZD1222 COVID-19 vaccine. Whole-study findings and limits: Repertoires were obtained solely post-peak T cell response. Baseline serostatus was positive in only a handful of AZD1222 recipients. Possibly, clonal diversity was underestimated; donors were largely white British and included more females.

The protocol was immunoSEQ multiplex PCR, while the TCRdb copy is restricted to in-frame clones and leaves out a portion. The sample carries 160,000 or so clones, roughly 94% recorded once. This clone has only a few counts. Its target is not known. The CDR3 sequence is 13 residues long. V lost 9 bases and J lost 11, with 20 bases in between. CDR1 and CDR2 (germline): MNHEY, SVGAGI. Second doses that came at about 4 or about 12 weeks were put together. The V call is TRBV6-5, the J call TRBJ1-3; TRBD1 is a possible D gene (6 bases). This receptor was obtained from an adult who received the AZD1222 COVID-19 vaccine. The source was peripheral blood, collected 28 days after the second AZD1222 dose. The chain's CDR3 is CASIDRYLSPIYF. The CDR3 nucleotides are TGTGCCAGTATAGACAGGTACCTATCTCCCATATATTTT.